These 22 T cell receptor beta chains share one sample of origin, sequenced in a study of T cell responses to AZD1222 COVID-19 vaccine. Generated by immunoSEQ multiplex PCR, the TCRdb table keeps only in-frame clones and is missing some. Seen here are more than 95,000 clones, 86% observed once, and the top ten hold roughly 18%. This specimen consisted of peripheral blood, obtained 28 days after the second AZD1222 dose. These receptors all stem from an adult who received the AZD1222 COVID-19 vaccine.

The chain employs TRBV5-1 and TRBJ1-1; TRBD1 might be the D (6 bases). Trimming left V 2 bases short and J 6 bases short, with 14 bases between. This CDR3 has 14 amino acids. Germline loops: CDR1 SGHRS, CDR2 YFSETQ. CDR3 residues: CASSLGQGIAEAFF. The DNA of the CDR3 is TGCGCCAGCAGCTTAGGGCAGGGGATCGCTGAAGCTTTCTTT.

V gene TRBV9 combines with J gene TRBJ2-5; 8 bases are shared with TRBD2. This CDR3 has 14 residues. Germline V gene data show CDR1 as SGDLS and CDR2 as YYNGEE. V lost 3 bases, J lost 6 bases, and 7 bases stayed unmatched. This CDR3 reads CASSGSGGGQTQYF. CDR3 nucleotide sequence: TGTGCCAGCAGCGGTTCCGGGGGGGGTCAGACCCAGTACTTC.

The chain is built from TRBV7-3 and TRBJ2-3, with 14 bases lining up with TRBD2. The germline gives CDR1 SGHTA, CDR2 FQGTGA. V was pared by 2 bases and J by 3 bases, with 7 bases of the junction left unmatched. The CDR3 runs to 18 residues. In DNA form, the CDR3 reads TGTGCCAGCAGCTTAGAGGGACTAGCGGGAGTCGGAACAGATACGCAGTATTTT. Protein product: CASSLEGLAGVGTDTQYF.

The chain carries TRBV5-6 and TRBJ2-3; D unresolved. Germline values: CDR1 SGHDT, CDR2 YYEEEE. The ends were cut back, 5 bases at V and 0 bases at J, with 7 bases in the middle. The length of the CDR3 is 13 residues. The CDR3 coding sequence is TGTGCCAGCAGAGACGGAAGCACAGATACGCAGTATTTT. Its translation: CASRDGSTDTQYF.

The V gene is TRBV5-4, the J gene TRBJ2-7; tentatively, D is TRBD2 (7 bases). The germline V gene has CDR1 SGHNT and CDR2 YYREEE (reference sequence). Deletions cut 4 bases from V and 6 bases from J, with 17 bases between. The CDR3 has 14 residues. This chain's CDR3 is CASSPGGRDGEQYF. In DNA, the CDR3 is TGTGCCAGCAGCCCCGGGGGGCGAGATGGCGAGCAGTACTTC. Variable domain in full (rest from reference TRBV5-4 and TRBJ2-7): ETGVTQSPTHLIKTRGQQVTLRCSSQSGHNTVSWYQQALGQGPQFIFQYYREEENGRGNFPPRFSGLQFPNYSSELNVNALELDDSALYLCASSPGGRDGEQYFGPGTRLTVT.

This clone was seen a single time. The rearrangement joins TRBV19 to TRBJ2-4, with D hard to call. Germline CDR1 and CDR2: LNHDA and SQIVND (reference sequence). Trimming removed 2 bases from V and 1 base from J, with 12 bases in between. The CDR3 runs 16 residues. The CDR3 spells CASSIFTNPAKNIQYF. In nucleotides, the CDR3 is TGTGCCAGTAGTATATTCACGAATCCGGCCAAAAACATTCAGTACTTC. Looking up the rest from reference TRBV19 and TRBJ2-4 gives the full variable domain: DGGITQSPKYLFRKEGQNVTLSCEQNLNHDAMYWYRQDPGQGLRLIYYSQIVNDFQKGDIAEGYSVSREKKESFPLTVTSAQKNPTAFYLCASSIFTNPAKNIQYFGAGTRLSVL.

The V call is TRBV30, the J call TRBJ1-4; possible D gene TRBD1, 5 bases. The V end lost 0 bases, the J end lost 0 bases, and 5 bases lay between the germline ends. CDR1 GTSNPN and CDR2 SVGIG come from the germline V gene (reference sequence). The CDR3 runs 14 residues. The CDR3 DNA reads TGTGCCTGGAGTGTGGGGGCAACTAATGAAAAACTGTTTTTT. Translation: CAWSVGATNEKLFF.

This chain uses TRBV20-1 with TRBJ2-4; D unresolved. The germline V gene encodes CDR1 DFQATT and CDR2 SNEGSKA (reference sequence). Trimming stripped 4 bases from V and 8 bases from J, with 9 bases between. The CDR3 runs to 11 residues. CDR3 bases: TGCAGTGCTAAATGGGGTGACATTCAGTACTTC. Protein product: CSAKWGDIQYF.

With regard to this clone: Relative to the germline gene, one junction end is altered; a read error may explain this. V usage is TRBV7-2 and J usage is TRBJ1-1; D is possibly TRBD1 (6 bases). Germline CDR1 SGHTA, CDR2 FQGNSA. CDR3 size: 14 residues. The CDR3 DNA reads TGTGCCAGCAGCCTAGCAGGGGCCGGCACTGAAGCTTTCTTT. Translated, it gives CASSLAGAGTEAFF.

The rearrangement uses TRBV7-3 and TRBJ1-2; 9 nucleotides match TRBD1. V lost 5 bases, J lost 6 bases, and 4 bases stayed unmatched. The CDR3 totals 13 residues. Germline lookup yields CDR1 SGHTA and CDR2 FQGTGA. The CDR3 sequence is CASSTRTGDGYTF. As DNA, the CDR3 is TGTGCCAGCAGCACCCGGACAGGGGATGGCTACACCTTC.

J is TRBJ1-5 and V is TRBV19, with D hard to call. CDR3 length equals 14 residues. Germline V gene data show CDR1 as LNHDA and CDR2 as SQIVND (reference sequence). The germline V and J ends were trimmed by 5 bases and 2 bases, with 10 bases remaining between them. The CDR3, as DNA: TGTGCCAGTAGTGGCTCGGTTGGCAATCAGCCCCAGCATTTT. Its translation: CASSGSVGNQPQHF.

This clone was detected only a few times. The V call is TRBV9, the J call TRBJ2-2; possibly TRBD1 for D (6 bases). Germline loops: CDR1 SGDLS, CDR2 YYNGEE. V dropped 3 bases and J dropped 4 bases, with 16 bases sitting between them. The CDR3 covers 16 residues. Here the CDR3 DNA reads TGTGCCAGCAGCGCCCCGATGAGGGGGACCACCGGGGAGCTGTTTTTT. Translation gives CASSAPMRGTTGELFF.

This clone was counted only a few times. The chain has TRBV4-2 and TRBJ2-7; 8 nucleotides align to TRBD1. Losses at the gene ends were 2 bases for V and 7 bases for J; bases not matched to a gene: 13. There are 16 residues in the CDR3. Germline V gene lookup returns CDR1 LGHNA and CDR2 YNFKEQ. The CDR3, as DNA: TGTGCCAGCAGCCAACGGGCTGGGCAGGGGGCCGGAGAGCAGTACTTC. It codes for CASSQRAGQGAGEQYF.

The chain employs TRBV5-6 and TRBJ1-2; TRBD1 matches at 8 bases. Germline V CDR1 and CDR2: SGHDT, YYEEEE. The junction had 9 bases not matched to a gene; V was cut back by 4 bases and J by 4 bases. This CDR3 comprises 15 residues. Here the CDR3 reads CASSPRDRTFYGYTF. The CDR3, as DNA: TGTGCCAGCAGCCCAAGGGACAGGACGTTCTATGGCTACACCTTC.

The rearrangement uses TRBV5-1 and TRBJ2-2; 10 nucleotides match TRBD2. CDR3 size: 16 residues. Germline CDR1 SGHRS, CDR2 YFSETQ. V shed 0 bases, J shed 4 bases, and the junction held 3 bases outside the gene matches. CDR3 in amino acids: CASSLDLAGVTGELFF. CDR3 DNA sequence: TGCGCCAGCAGCTTGGACCTAGCGGGAGTCACCGGGGAGCTGTTTTTT.

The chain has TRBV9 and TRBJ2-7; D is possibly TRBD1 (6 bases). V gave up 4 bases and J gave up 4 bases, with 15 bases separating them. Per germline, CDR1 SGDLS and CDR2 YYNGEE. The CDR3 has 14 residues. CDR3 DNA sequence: TGTGCCAGCAGCCCAGCCGTGGACAGATACGAGCAGTACTTC. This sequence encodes CASSPAVDRYEQYF.

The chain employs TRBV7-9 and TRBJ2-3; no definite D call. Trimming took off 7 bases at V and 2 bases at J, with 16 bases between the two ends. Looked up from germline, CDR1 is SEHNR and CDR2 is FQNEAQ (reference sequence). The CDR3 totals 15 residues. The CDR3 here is CASTAIWAHTDTQYF. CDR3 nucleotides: TGTGCCAGCACCGCTATTTGGGCACACACAGATACGCAGTATTTT.

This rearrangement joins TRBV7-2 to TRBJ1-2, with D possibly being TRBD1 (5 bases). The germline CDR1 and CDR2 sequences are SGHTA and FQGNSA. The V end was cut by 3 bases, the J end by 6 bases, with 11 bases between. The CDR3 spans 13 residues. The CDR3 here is CASSFGAEHGYTF. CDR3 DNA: TGTGCCAGCAGCTTCGGGGCAGAGCATGGCTACACCTTC.

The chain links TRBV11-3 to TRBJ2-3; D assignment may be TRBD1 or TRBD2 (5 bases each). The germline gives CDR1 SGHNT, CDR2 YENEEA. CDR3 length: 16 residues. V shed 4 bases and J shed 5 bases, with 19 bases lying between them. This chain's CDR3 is CASSYRTWGRGDTQYF. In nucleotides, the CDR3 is TGTGCCAGCAGCTACCGTACGTGGGGGAGAGGAGATACGCAGTATTTT.

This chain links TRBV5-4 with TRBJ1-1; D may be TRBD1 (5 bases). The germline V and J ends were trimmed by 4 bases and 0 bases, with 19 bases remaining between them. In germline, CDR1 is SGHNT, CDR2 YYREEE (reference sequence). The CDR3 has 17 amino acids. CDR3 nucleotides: TGTGCCAGCAGCCTCGGCGGGGCCAGGTTGATGAACACTGAAGCTTTCTTT. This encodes CASSLGGARLMNTEAFF.

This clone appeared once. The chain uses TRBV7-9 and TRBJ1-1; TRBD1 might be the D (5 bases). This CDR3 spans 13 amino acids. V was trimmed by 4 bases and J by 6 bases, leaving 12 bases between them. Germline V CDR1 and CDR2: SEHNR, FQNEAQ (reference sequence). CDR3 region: CASSYTGRPEAFF. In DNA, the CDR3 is TGTGCCAGCAGCTATACGGGGCGGCCTGAAGCTTTCTTT.

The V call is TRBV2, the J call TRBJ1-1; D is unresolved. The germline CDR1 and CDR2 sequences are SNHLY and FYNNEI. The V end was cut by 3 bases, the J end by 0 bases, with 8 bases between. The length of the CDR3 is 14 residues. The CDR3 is CASSEYKMNTEAFF. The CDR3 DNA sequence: TGTGCCAGCAGTGAGTACAAGATGAACACTGAAGCTTTCTTT.